The clone carrying this T cell receptor (beta chain) was found many times. Its antigen is unknown. MiXCR, run by TCRdb on the 5' RACE reads, gives a single entry per CDR3 protein. The sample contains over 300,000 distinct CDR3 sequences, less than 4.5% of which appear only once. There are 16 residues in the CDR3. Germline V lookup: CDR1 MGHRA, CDR2 YSYEKL. Trimming took off 0 bases at V and 2 bases at J, with 12 bases between the two ends. The sample comes from a study of T cells after yellow fever vaccination. Findings of the study overall: Abundant clonotypes (contaminants from the bulk population) could be present in FACS-sorted repertoires. It was a weaker secondary response, yet one that peaked faster, at day 5 versus 15. The study re-detected most primary-vaccination clones after the booster (about 96% CD4, 80% to 90% CD8). Some clonotypes, a small share, were shared between CD4 and CD8 compartments.

This sequence originates from a man aged 18 to 29 who received the YFV17D yellow fever vaccine. Sample: PBMCs, taken on the day of the yellow fever booster vaccination. The J gene is TRBJ2-3, the V gene TRBV4-1; perhaps TRBD2 as D (7 bases). As DNA, the CDR3 is TGCGCCAGCAGCCAAGATGGCGCGGGGGCCACAGATACGCAGTATTTT. Its protein is CASSQDGAGATDTQYF.